In its sample, the clone carrying this T cell receptor (beta chain) is medium-sized. Trimming removed 4 bases from V and 3 bases from J, with 6 bases in between. Germline V gene sequence: CDR1 MRHNA, CDR2 SNTAGT. The length of the CDR3 is 13 residues. Profiled with immunoSEQ multiplex PCR; TCRdb holds only in-frame clones, not every one. The profile shows 150,000 or so clones, about nine tenths of them singletons. These data originate in a study of T cell responses to AZD1222 COVID-19 vaccine. The sequenced sample was peripheral blood, obtained on day 0 of AZD1222 vaccination. The TCR comes from an adult in good health. The V call is TRBV6-4, the J call TRBJ2-2, with D perhaps given as TRBD1 or TRBD2 (5 bases each). The CDR3: CASSVGDTGELFF. CDR3 DNA sequence: TGTGCCAGCAGTGTGGGGGACACCGGGGAGCTGTTTTTT.